This T cell receptor (beta chain) was recovered during a study of CXCR3 chemokines and chemotherapy response in bladder cancer (dated by TCRdb to between 2021 and 2024). As for the study more broadly: The study tested whether activity of the CXCR3 chemokine system within human bladder cancer tumors predicted response to chemotherapy.

Library prep was done by PCR. Sequencing instrument: Illumina HiSeq 2500. The public reads were reanalyzed by TCRdb: fastp trimming at Q25, MiXCR alignment, in-frame beta chains only. Entries are consolidated by CDR3 protein sequence, retaining the most common genes and DNA. Recorded for this sample are some 3,500 distinct CDR3 sequences; roughly 27% of them occurred a single time. The leading ten clones occupy roughly 15% of the sample. This clonotype was found many times. Its antigen is not yet known. Qualities for individual bases were not recorded, and no much larger clone is one base off. Taken from cysteine to phenylalanine, the CDR3 has 16 residues. Kept here is only the CDR3 DNA, which spans 48 bases and is read in frame from base 1. The V end gives up 3 bases and the J end 4 bases, leaving 9 bases in the junction not matched to a gene. From the germline V gene (reference sequence), CDR1 is DFQATT and CDR2 is SNEGSKA.

The chain is made from TRBV20-1 and TRBJ2-1; 10 nucleotides in the junction match TRBD2. The source of this sequence is a human donor with bladder cancer that did not respond to neoadjuvant chemotherapy. This sample was obtained from a patient whose treatment included neoadjuvant chemotherapy. CDR3 loop: CSASLAGGTKYNEQFF. The DNA sequence reads TGCAGTGCTAGCTTAGCGGGGGGCACTAAGTACAATGAGCAGTTCTTC.